This record covers a single T cell receptor (beta chain). The source of the sample is a study of blood T cell repertoires in COVID-19. The protocol was immunoSEQ multiplex PCR, while the TCRdb copy is restricted to in-frame clones and leaves out a portion. Of fewer than 200,000 clones in the sample, 84% were seen once. The J segment lost 1 base and the V segment lost 10 bases, leaving 6 bases of the junction unmatched. CDR1 and CDR2 from the germline V gene are ENHRY and SYGVKD. The CDR3 loop spans 13 amino acids. This receptor was identified in a man aged 45 to 65 who had recovered from COVID-19. Sequenced input: PBMCs or T cells enriched from blood (not recorded which). The chain combines TRBV10-3 with TRBJ1-1, with 7 bases that match TRBD1. The CDR3 loop is CATTGTENTEAFF. DNA for the CDR3: TGTGCCACCACGGGGACAGAGAACACTGAAGCTTTCTTT.